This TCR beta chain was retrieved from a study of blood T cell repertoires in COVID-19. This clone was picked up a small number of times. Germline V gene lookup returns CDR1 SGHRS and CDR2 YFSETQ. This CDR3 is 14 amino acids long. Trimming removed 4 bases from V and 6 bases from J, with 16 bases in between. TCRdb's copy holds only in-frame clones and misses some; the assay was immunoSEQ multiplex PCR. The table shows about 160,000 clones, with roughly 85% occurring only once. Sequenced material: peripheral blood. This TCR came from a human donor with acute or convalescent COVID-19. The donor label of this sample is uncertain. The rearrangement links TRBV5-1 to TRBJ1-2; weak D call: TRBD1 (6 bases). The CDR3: CASSPRQARNGYTF. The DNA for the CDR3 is TGCGCCAGCAGCCCCAGACAGGCGCGGAATGGCTACACCTTC.